The rows below give T cell receptor beta chains drawn from one sample of a study of blood T cell repertoires in COVID-19. This table comes from immunoSEQ multiplex PCR, and its TCRdb copy is limited to in-frame clones, with some not included. The sample lists under 200,000 clones, about 83% occurring once. The specimen sequenced was peripheral blood. These receptors all come from a woman in her seventies who had recovered from COVID-19. CDR3s include the opening cysteine and the closing phenylalanine or tryptophan. Clone size, where shown, is once, few, many, or a class for clones that have expanded.

V gene: TRBV19; J gene: TRBJ2-7; clone size: NA; CDR3 protein: CASSIKGQGDYEQYF
V gene: TRBV5-4; J gene: TRBJ2-5; clone size: NA; CDR3 protein: CASSHEGTGGETQYF
V gene: TRBV5-5; J gene: TRBJ1-1; clone size: NA; CDR3 protein: CASSPQLRGEAFF
V gene: TRBV19; J gene: TRBJ1-2; clone size: NA; CDR3 protein: CASTRDRGNYGYTF
V gene: TRBV7-2; J gene: TRBJ2-5; clone size: once; CDR3 protein: CASSSAGTQYF
V gene: TRBV6-5; J gene: TRBJ1-5; clone size: NA; CDR3 protein: CASIPGVYSNQPQHF
V gene: TRBV3-1/TRBV3-2; J gene: TRBJ2-7; clone size: NA; CDR3 protein: CASSQDLVGTGPYEQYF
V gene: TRBV5-1; J gene: TRBJ1-6; clone size: NA; CDR3 protein: CASSGEANSPLHF
V gene: TRBV27; J gene: TRBJ2-3; clone size: NA; CDR3 protein: CASSFGPQLAEGADTQYF
V gene: TRBV29-1; J gene: TRBJ1-5; clone size: few; CDR3 protein: CSVVESDGGQPQHF
V gene: TRBV7-9; J gene: TRBJ1-3; clone size: NA; CDR3 protein: CASKEGDGNTIYF
V gene: TRBV28; J gene: TRBJ1-1; clone size: NA; CDR3 protein: CASSSTPGAQNTEAFF
V gene: TRBV7-3; J gene: TRBJ1-5; clone size: NA; CDR3 protein: CASRGRNQPQHF
V gene: TRBV7-9; J gene: TRBJ2-5; clone size: NA; CDR3 protein: CASSLAPGQAGVETQYF
V gene: TRBV19; J gene: TRBJ1-5; clone size: NA; CDR3 protein: CASTTPGGQPQHF
V gene: TRBV6-6; J gene: TRBJ1-2; clone size: NA; CDR3 protein: CASSYGLGGTNGYTF
V gene: TRBV7-3; J gene: TRBJ2-3; clone size: NA; CDR3 protein: CASSLGLAYTDTQYF
V gene: TRBV4-3; J gene: TRBJ1-4; clone size: few; CDR3 protein: CASSQDPSGGLNEKLFF
V gene: TRBV7-9; J gene: TRBJ2-1; clone size: NA; CDR3 protein: CASSPSGGPYNEQFF
V gene: TRBV24-1; J gene: TRBJ2-7; clone size: NA; CDR3 protein: CATSVSGPSSYEQYF
V gene: TRBV7-2; J gene: TRBJ2-3; clone size: NA; CDR3 protein: CASSLGVAGGPGDTQYF
V gene: TRBV6-2/TRBV6-3; J gene: TRBJ1-2; clone size: NA; CDR3 protein: CASSYPTTGTNYGYTF
V gene: TRBV7-3; J gene: TRBJ1-2; clone size: NA; CDR3 protein: CASSLTSDTHYTF
V gene: TRBV18; J gene: TRBJ1-4; clone size: NA; CDR3 protein: CASSPERGRTNEKLFF
V gene: TRBV18; J gene: TRBJ1-5; clone size: NA; CDR3 protein: CASSQASGGNNQPQHF
V gene: TRBV5-1; J gene: TRBJ2-1; clone size: NA; CDR3 protein: CASSLGGLAGSGQAEQFF
V gene: TRBV10-3; J gene: TRBJ2-3; clone size: NA; CDR3 protein: CAITRTGGHTDTQYF
V gene: TRBV30; J gene: TRBJ1-1; clone size: many; CDR3 protein: CAWSRTEAFF
V gene: TRBV11-2; J gene: TRBJ2-7; clone size: NA; CDR3 protein: CASSPRLADYEQYF
V gene: TRBV5-3; J gene: TRBJ1-5; clone size: NA; CDR3 protein: CARSLARQALMPQHF
V gene: TRBV10-3; J gene: TRBJ2-5; clone size: NA; CDR3 protein: CAIQKRGGPQETQYF
V gene: TRBV5-1; J gene: TRBJ1-1; clone size: NA; CDR3 protein: CASSPSGGSEAFF
V gene: TRBV11-3; J gene: TRBJ2-7; clone size: NA; CDR3 protein: CASSLAGDDEQYF